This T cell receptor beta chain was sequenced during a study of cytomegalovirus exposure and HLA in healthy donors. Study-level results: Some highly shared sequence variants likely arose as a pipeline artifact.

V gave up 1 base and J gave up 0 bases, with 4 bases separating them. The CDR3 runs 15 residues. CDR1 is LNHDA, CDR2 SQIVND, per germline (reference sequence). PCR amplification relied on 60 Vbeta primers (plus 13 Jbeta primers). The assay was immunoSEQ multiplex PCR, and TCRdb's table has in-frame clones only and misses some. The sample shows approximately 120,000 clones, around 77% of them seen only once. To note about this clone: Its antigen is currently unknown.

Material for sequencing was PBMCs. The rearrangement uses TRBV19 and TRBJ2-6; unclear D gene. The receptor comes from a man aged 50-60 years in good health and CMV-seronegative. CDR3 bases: TGTGCCAGTAGTATAGCTTCCTCTGGGGCCAACGTCCTGACTTTC. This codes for CASSIASSGANVLTF. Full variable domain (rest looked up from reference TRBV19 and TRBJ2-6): DGGITQSPKYLFRKEGQNVTLSCEQNLNHDAMYWYRQDPGQGLRLIYYSQIVNDFQKGDIAEGYSVSREKKESFPLTVTSAQKNPTAFYLCASSIASSGANVLTFGAGSRLTVL.